These T cell receptor beta chains were read from a single sample in a study of identical twins. MiXCR was run by TCRdb on the 5' RACE reads, yielding one entry per CDR3 protein. The profile covers fewer than 250,000 distinct CDR3 sequences, with 7.5% appearing a single time and roughly 5% taken by the ten largest. The sample was also reused in another study, on yellow fever vaccine responses in identical twins.

Sequences were obtained from CD8+ T cells sorted from blood. Every receptor here comes from a woman between 18 and 30 years old in good health. Each CDR3 is given with its conserved first and last residue. The D gene is left open where the match is weak. Some rows mark clone size as missing; the rest say once, few, many or name a class of expanded clone.

clone_size	j_call	d_call	v_call	cdr3_nt	cdr3_aa
.	TRBJ1-2	.	TRBV12-3/TRBV12-4	TGTGCCAGCAGTTCGACCCCCCCCCCGGAGGTTGGCTACACCTTC	CASSSTPPPEVGYTF
.	TRBJ2-5	TRBD2	TRBV3-1	TGTGCCAGCAGACAACTAGCGGGAGGCCAAGAGACCCAGTACTTC	CASRQLAGGQETQYF
.	TRBJ2-3	.	TRBV2	TGTGCCTGGTGGGATCCGGGGAGCACAGATACGCAGTATTTT	CAWWDPGSTDTQYF
.	TRBJ1-5	.	TRBV27	TGTGCCAGCAGTCGCAGACTAAATCAGCCCCAGCATTTT	CASSRRLNQPQHF
.	TRBJ2-1	TRBD2	TRBV3-1	TGTGCCAGCAGCCAAGTCCCCGGGCTAGCGGGCCAACTCTACAATGAGCAGTTCTTC	CASSQVPGLAGQLYNEQFF
few	TRBJ2-1	TRBD1	TRBV9	TGTGCCAGCAGCGTAGTGGACAGGGGCTTATATGAGCAGTTCTTC	CASSVVDRGLYEQFF
few	TRBJ2-3	.	TRBV20-1	TGCAGTGCTGAGGACACCGCTAGCACAGATACGCAGTATTTT	CSAEDTASTDTQYF
many	TRBJ1-5	.	TRBV7-9	TGTGCCAGCAGCTTAGGGACAGTTGGGCAGCCCCAGCATTTT	CASSLGTVGQPQHF
many	TRBJ2-1	.	TRBV20-1	TGCAGTGCGCCGCTAGGCTTTGAGCAGTTCTTC	CSAPLGFEQFF
many	TRBJ2-2	.	TRBV20-1	TGCAGTGCTGGGACGGTGAACACCGGGGAGCTGTTTTTT	CSAGTVNTGELFF
.	TRBJ1-6	.	TRBV6-2/TRBV6-3	TGTGCCAGCCGGGACGGCTATAATTCACCCCTCCACTTT	CASRDGYNSPLHF
.	TRBJ2-3	TRBD1	TRBV5-1	TGCGCCAGCAGCACGGGACAGGGGAGAGATACGCAGTATTTT	CASSTGQGRDTQYF
many	TRBJ1-5	TRBD1	TRBV7-2	TGTGCCAGCAGCTTAAGTACAGGGGGGACAAGCAATCAGCCCCAGCATTTT	CASSLSTGGTSNQPQHF
many	TRBJ2-7	TRBD1	TRBV10-2	TGCGCCAGCACCCGAGGGACAGGGGGCGGCGAGCAGTACTTC	CASTRGTGGGEQYF
many	TRBJ2-2	.	TRBV24-1	TGTGCCACCAGTGACAACAGGGCCGGGGAGCTGTTTTTT	CATSDNRAGELFF
.	TRBJ1-1	TRBD1	TRBV12-3/TRBV12-4	TGTGCCAGCAGCCCGGGACAGGGCTTCGGAGTCACTGAAGCTTTCTTT	CASSPGQGFGVTEAFF
.	TRBJ2-2	.	TRBV20-1	TGCAGTGCCAGGGCCTCACACAGGGCTTTGACCGGGGAGCTGTTTTTT	CSARASHRALTGELFF
few	TRBJ1-5	TRBD1	TRBV9	TGTGCCAGCAGCCCCGGGACAGGGGGTGGGCCCCAGCATTTT	CASSPGTGGGPQHF
few	TRBJ2-3	TRBD2	TRBV24-1	TGTGCCACCAGTGATCACACCGGGACTAGCGGGAGTACAGATACGCAGTATTTT	CATSDHTGTSGSTDTQYF
.	TRBJ2-3	.	TRBV29-1	TGCGGCGGGTTTTGGGTAGATACGCAGTATTTT	CGGFWVDTQYF
.	TRBJ2-5	.	TRBV5-4	TGTGCCAGCAGCCTACTTTCGTTCAGGGGTGAGACCCAGTACTTC	CASSLLSFRGETQYF
many	TRBJ2-1	.	TRBV20-1	TGCAGTGCTAGAGTTCGGGGGAGGACCTACAATGAGCAGTTCTTC	CSARVRGRTYNEQFF
.	TRBJ2-2	.	TRBV20-1	TGCAGTGCTAGCCTAGCATTCCGGGGGCTGCTCGGGGAGCTGTTTTTT	CSASLAFRGLLGELFF
many	TRBJ1-2	.	TRBV12-3/TRBV12-4	TGTGCCAGCAGTCACAGACAGAACTATGGCTACACCTTC	CASSHRQNYGYTF
.	TRBJ1-4	.	TRBV7-9	TGTGCCAGCAGCTTAGGAGGTTTAAGGACCGGGCTGTTTTTT	CASSLGGLRTGLFF
.	TRBJ1-1	.	TRBV4-1	TGCGCCAGCAGCCAATTGGACCGGGAGACCAACCTTAGGGACACTGAAGCTTTCTTT	CASSQLDRETNLRDTEAFF
.	TRBJ2-1	TRBD2	TRBV19	TGTGCCAGTAGTGGCAGGACTAGCGGGATCGGTGAGCAGTTCTTC	CASSGRTSGIGEQFF
few	TRBJ1-3	TRBD1	TRBV29-1	TGCAGCGTTGAAAAGGCGAAGAGACAGGGGGGATACACCATATATTTT	CSVEKAKRQGGYTIYF
many	TRBJ2-3	TRBD1	TRBV15	TGTGCCACCAGCAGGACAGGGTTGACAGATACGCAGTATTTT	CATSRTGLTDTQYF
.	TRBJ2-1	TRBD2	TRBV7-9	TGTGCCAGCAGCCCTAGCGGGGGTCACCACTACAATGAGCAGTTCTTC	CASSPSGGHHYNEQFF
few	TRBJ2-7	.	TRBV10-3	TGTGCCATCAGTGATGAGGGAGGCAGCTCCTACGAGCAGTACTTC	CAISDEGGSSYEQYF
many	TRBJ2-2	.	TRBV12-3/TRBV12-4	TGTGCCAGCAGTTTAGGGGGGAGAGCCGGGGAGCTGTTTTTT	CASSLGGRAGELFF
few	TRBJ2-1	TRBD1	TRBV12-3/TRBV12-4	TGTGCCAGCAGACCGAGGACAGGGTCGGACACCTACAATGAGCAGTTCTTC	CASRPRTGSDTYNEQFF
few	TRBJ2-5	.	TRBV5-5	TGTGCCAGCAGCTTGGAGGACTATTCGACCCAGTACTTC	CASSLEDYSTQYF
few	TRBJ1-6	.	TRBV9	TGTGCCAGCAGCGTCCTCCTTTTTCCGAATTCACCCCTCCACTTT	CASSVLLFPNSPLHF
many	TRBJ2-7	TRBD2	TRBV9	TGTGCCAGCAGCGCCTCAACTAGCGGGAGCCCCTACGAGCAGTACTTC	CASSASTSGSPYEQYF
few	TRBJ1-1	TRBD1	TRBV7-8	TGTGCCAGCAGCGCCCGACAGGGTGGGAACACTGAAGCTTTCTTT	CASSARQGGNTEAFF
many	TRBJ2-7	.	TRBV11-2	TGTGCCAGCAGAAAAGGGATGGGGCGGGACAACTACGAGCAGTACTTC	CASRKGMGRDNYEQYF
many	TRBJ2-3	.	TRBV12-3/TRBV12-4	TGTGCCAGCAGTGATGCGTTGCTTTTGGATACGCAGTATTTT	CASSDALLLDTQYF
many	TRBJ1-6	TRBD1	TRBV9	TGTGCCAGCAGCGTAGTGGTCGCCGGGACAGGGTATAATTCACCCCTCCACTTT	CASSVVVAGTGYNSPLHF
few	TRBJ1-1	TRBD1	TRBV29-1	TGCAGCGTTGAAGGGACAGGAGAAGCTTTCTTT	CSVEGTGEAFF
few	TRBJ2-7	TRBD1	TRBV20-1	TGCAGTGCTAGAGATCTAGACAGGGGGTACGAGCAGTACTTC	CSARDLDRGYEQYF
many	TRBJ2-1	TRBD2	TRBV29-1	TGCAGCGTTGAAATGTCTAGCGGGGCATACAATGAGCAGTTCTTC	CSVEMSSGAYNEQFF
.	TRBJ2-5	TRBD1	TRBV24-1	TGTGCCACCAGTGATTGGGACAGCCAAGAGACCCAGTACTTC	CATSDWDSQETQYF
.	TRBJ1-1	.	TRBV12-3/TRBV12-4	TGTGCCAGCAGTTTTGGAGTGGGGCTGAACGGGGGAGCTTTCTTT	CASSFGVGLNGGAFF
.	TRBJ2-2	TRBD1	TRBV27	TGTGCCAGCAGCCCATCTGGGACAGGGAGGACCGGGGAGCTGTTTTTT	CASSPSGTGRTGELFF
many	TRBJ2-1	TRBD1	TRBV5-1	TGCGCCAGCAGCTCAACGACAGGGATGGATGAGCAGTTCTTC	CASSSTTGMDEQFF
.	TRBJ2-7	.	TRBV21-1	TGTGCCAGCAGCAAAGGTAGGGCTAGCGGGGACCACGAGCAGTACTTC	CASSKGRASGDHEQYF
.	TRBJ2-1	.	TRBV27	TGTGCCAGCATAGGACCAGCCAATGAGCAGTTCTTC	CASIGPANEQFF